This T cell receptor beta chain was profiled in a study of CD8+ T cells in alopecia areata. Study conclusions and caveats: Sequence data from scalp samples additionally include resident alphabeta T cells of normal skin. In patients, TCRs were shared less clearly than in mice, and HLA may possibly be involved. Tofacitinib significantly brought down scalp clonality and expanded CD8+ clones among top 100.

Comments on this clone: Its antigen is as yet unknown.

The CDR3 is 15 residues long. V shed 3 bases and J shed 1 base, with 12 bases lying between them. Germline lookup yields CDR1 PRHDT and CDR2 FYEKMQ (reference sequence). Sequencing relied on a cDNA template that was reverse transcribed from extracted RNA. Repertoires were generated with immunoSEQ multiplex PCR, while TCRdb's copy carries only in-frame clones and drops some. This sample yields about 270,000 clones, of which roughly 63% are seen a single time; roughly 0.88% belongs to the top ten. This sample's treatment: oral pan-JAK inhibitor, 5-10 mg twice daily. Researchers picked out CD4+ and CD8+ T cells from PBMCs by sorting.

The sequences come from CD4+ T cells sorted from blood, collected around week 53, from a patient treated with tofacitinib. This receptor was obtained from a human donor with alopecia areata. The rearrangement links TRBV13 to TRBJ2-5, with D tentatively TRBD1 (7 bases). CDR3 DNA: TGTGCCAGCAGCTTCCAGGGGGGCTTCCAAGAGACCCAGTACTTC. Its protein is CASSFQGGFQETQYF. The entire variable domain, with the rest obtained from reference TRBV13 and TRBJ2-5, is as follows: AAGVIQSPRHLIKEKRETATLKCYPIPRHDTVYWYQQGPGQDPQFLISFYEKMQSDKGSIPDRFSAQQFSDYHSELNMSSLELGDSALYFCASSFQGGFQETQYFGPGTRLLVL.